The clone carrying this T cell receptor (beta chain) has just one count. CDR1 is SGHKS, CDR2 YYEKEE, per germline (reference sequence). CDR3 length: 15 amino acids. V shed 0 bases and J 1 base; nucleotides not matched to a gene: 2. Naive CD8 cells lacked CD45RO and underwent positive selection for CCR7, leaving out terminally differentiated effector memory CD45RA+ cells. Here immunoSEQ multiplex PCR was the method, and the copy in TCRdb shows in-frame clones only, minus some. The sample holds more than 2 million clones, approximately 94% seen once. The sample is drawn from a study of shared clonotypes between healthy human individuals.

The receptor comes from a man in his late teens or twenties in good health. Sequencing was carried out using naive CD8+ T cells sorted from blood. The chain links TRBV5-5 to TRBJ1-1, with 8 nucleotides matching TRBD1. In DNA, the CDR3 is TGTGCCAGCAGCTTGGAAGGACAGGGGAACACTGAAGCTTTCTTT. Amino acids: CASSLEGQGNTEAFF. Complete variable domain (other parts from reference TRBV5-5 and TRBJ1-1): DAGVTQSPTHLIKTRGQQVTLRCSPISGHKSVSWYQQVLGQGPQFIFQYYEKEERGRGNFPDRFSARQFPNYSSELNVNALLLGDSALYLCASSLEGQGNTEAFFGQGTRLTVV.